Sequencing of this T cell receptor beta chain was carried out in a study of blood T cell repertoires in COVID-19. Background on the study: COVID-19 samples from acute and convalescent phases originated in the United States, Italy and Spain.

Per the germline V gene, CDR1 is MNHEY and CDR2 is SVGEGT. The junction had 7 bases not matched to a gene; V was cut back by 2 bases and J by 0 bases. CDR3 length: 16 amino acids. Profiling relied on immunoSEQ multiplex PCR, and the TCRdb table lists in-frame clones only, not all of them. The data hold 97,000 or so clones, with 79% observed a single time. The chain employs TRBV6-2 or TRBV6-3 and TRBJ2-7; TRBD2 aligns across 7 bases. The sample comprised peripheral blood. This receptor was identified in a woman of 80 years or more with active or convalescent COVID-19. The chain's CDR3 is CASSYGFRGSSYEQYF. CDR3 in DNA: TGTGCCAGCAGTTACGGGTTTCGCGGGAGCTCCTACGAGCAGTACTTC.